Presented here are 16 T cell receptor beta chains from one specimen sequenced in a study of blood T cell repertoires in COVID-19. Produced via immunoSEQ multiplex PCR; TCRdb's table is partial and in-frame only. The table shows about 30,000 clones, with around 90% occurring only once. Sequenced: peripheral blood. The receptors derive from a human donor with active COVID-19. The donor label of this sample is uncertain.

The V and J genes are TRBV6-6 and TRBJ1-6, with 9 positions matching TRBD1. Germline V CDR1 and CDR2: MNHNY, SVGAGI (reference sequence). Trimming removed 6 bases from V and 7 bases from J; junction bases left unmatched: 10. The CDR3 is 16 residues long. The CDR3 protein is CASRFTGQGPNSPLHF. The CDR3 region has the DNA TGTGCCAGCAGATTCACGGGACAGGGCCCCAATTCACCCCTCCACTTT.

In this sample, this clone turned up once. Here the CDR3 reads CATSPQGGNEQFF. CDR3 nucleotide sequence: TGTGCCACCTCCCCCCAGGGCGGCAATGAGCAGTTCTTC. The chain joins TRBV27 to TRBJ2-1; perhaps TRBD1 as D (5 bases). V lost 10 bases, J lost 6 bases, and 16 bases lay in between. Germline CDR1 is MNHEY and CDR2 is SMNVEV (reference sequence). The CDR3 has 13 residues.

This chain links TRBV4-3 with TRBJ2-7; 7 nucleotides match TRBD1. This CDR3 contains 15 residues. Germline-derived CDR1 and CDR2 are LGHNA and YSLEER. V lost 4 bases and J lost 5; bases outside the gene matches: 11. The CDR3 DNA reads TGCGCCAGCAGCCTCGGGACAGCCGCCGCCGACGAGCAGTACTTC. This encodes CASSLGTAAADEQYF.

This chain uses TRBV7-9 with TRBJ2-5, with 11 bases that match TRBD2. V lost 6 bases to trimming and J lost 0 bases; unmatched junction nucleotides: 6. CDR1 is SEHNR and CDR2 is FQNEAQ in the germline V gene (reference sequence). This CDR3 is 16 amino acids long. CDR3 residues: CASSDSGRGYQETQYF. CDR3 bases: TGTGCCAGCAGTGATAGCGGGAGGGGGTACCAAGAGACCCAGTACTTC.

The CDR3 loop reads CASSQDGQGANSYTF. CDR3 coding DNA: TGTGCCAGCAGCCAAGATGGACAGGGGGCAAATAGCTACACCTTC. The chain carries TRBV4-2 and TRBJ1-2; 11 bases match TRBD1. After removal of 0 bases from V and 9 bases from J, the junction contained 6 bases not matched to a gene. This CDR3 contains 15 residues. Germline V CDR1 and CDR2: LGHNA, YNFKEQ.

This clone showed up just once. This sequence joins TRBV19 and TRBJ1-5, with D maybe TRBD1 (5 bases). There are 16 residues in the CDR3. The V gene's germline CDR1 is LNHDA and CDR2 SQIVND (reference sequence). Trimming left V 6 bases short and J 3 bases short, with 18 bases between. The CDR3 is CASRASDSIYNQPQHF. CDR3 coding DNA: TGTGCCAGTAGGGCGAGTGACAGTATCTACAATCAGCCCCAGCATTTT.

The CDR3 loop reads CASRTGLTSYEQYF. For the CDR3, the DNA is TGTGCCAGCAGAACGGGACTGACCTCCTACGAGCAGTACTTC. The chain recombines TRBV5-8 with TRBJ2-7, with a possible D match to TRBD2 (6 bases). V was cut by 5 bases and J by 0 bases, with 12 bases left in between. CDR1 is SGHTS and CDR2 is YDEGEE in the germline V gene. The CDR3 has 14 residues. Full variable domain (missing parts from reference TRBV5-8 and TRBJ2-7): EAGVTQSPTHLIKTRGQQATLRCSPISGHTSVYWYQQALGLGLQFLLWYDEGEERNRGNFPPRFSGRQFPNYSSELNVNALELEDSALYLCASRTGLTSYEQYFGPGTRLTVT.

The chain couples TRBV4-3 to TRBJ2-2; TRBD2 might be the D (6 bases). V gave up 1 base and J gave up 5 bases, with 8 bases separating them. The CDR3 extends over 14 amino acids. The germline gives CDR1 LGHNA, CDR2 YSLEER. CDR3 region: CASSQVSGTGELFF. As DNA, the CDR3 is TGCGCCAGCAGCCAAGTCAGCGGGACCGGGGAGCTGTTTTTT.

V usage is TRBV4-1 and J usage is TRBJ2-7, with a possible D match to TRBD2 (7 bases). The V gene's germline CDR1 is MGHRA and CDR2 YSYEKL. CDR3 size: 15 residues. The ends were cut back, 3 bases at V and 5 bases at J, with 17 bases in the middle. DNA of the CDR3: TGCGCCAGCAGCCACCTTGGGCAGGGGAGGGACGAGCAGTACTTC. It codes for CASSHLGQGRDEQYF.

The V gene is TRBV28, the J gene TRBJ2-7, with D perhaps matching TRBD2 (5 bases). Trimming left V 2 bases short and J 0 bases short, with 14 bases between. Germline CDR1 MDHEN, CDR2 SYDVKM. The CDR3 runs 16 residues. CDR3 residues: CASSLDLGDLSYEQYF. The DNA for the CDR3 is TGTGCCAGCAGTTTAGATCTGGGAGATCTCTCCTACGAGCAGTACTTC.

The chain is built from TRBV29-1 and TRBJ1-1, with 7 bases identical to TRBD1. Germline trimming cut 7 bases from V and 0 bases from J; bases unmatched to any gene: 5. Per germline, CDR1 SQVTM and CDR2 ANQGSEA. The length of the CDR3 is 13 residues. This CDR3 reads CSAGQVMNTEAFF. The CDR3 DNA reads as TGCAGCGCTGGACAGGTTATGAACACTGAAGCTTTCTTT.

The chain carries TRBV2 and TRBJ2-7; the D gene is possibly TRBD1 (6 bases). Germline V CDR1 and CDR2: SNHLY, FYNNEI. The length of the CDR3 is 13 residues. The V end lost 7 bases, the J end lost 3 bases, and 13 bases lay between the germline ends. CDR3 DNA sequence: TGTGCCAGCACTGGACAGATACTCTACGAGCAGTACTTC. This sequence encodes CASTGQILYEQYF.

The rearrangement joins TRBV7-2 to TRBJ2-7, with TRBD2 as a possible D gene (5 bases). V was pared by 0 bases and J by 0 bases, with 6 bases between. In germline, CDR1 is SGHTA, CDR2 FQGNSA. The CDR3 is 14 amino acids. The CDR3 protein is CASSLARASYEQYF. The CDR3 DNA follows: TGTGCCAGCAGCTTAGCGCGGGCCTCCTACGAGCAGTACTTC. Filled out from reference TRBV7-2 and TRBJ2-7, the complete variable domain reads GAGVSQSPSNKVTEKGKDVELRCDPISGHTALYWYRQSLGQGLEFLIYFQGNSAPDKSGLPSDRFSAERTGGSVSTLTIQRTQQEDSAVYLCASSLARASYEQYFGPGTRLTVT.

The chain combines TRBV9 with TRBJ1-5, with D unclear. Germline loops: CDR1 SGDLS, CDR2 YYNGEE. Trimming took off 7 bases at V and 5 bases at J, with 10 bases between the two ends. The CDR3 is made up of 12 amino acids. The CDR3 loop is CASPHTDQPQHF. CDR3 DNA sequence: TGTGCCAGCCCTCACACAGATCAGCCCCAGCATTTT.

CDR3 residues: CASSTGTVYGYTF. In DNA form, the CDR3 reads TGTGCCAGCAGTACCGGGACAGTCTATGGCTACACCTTC. The rearrangement joins TRBV6-2 or TRBV6-3 to TRBJ1-2; 7 nucleotides match TRBD1. CDR1 and CDR2 (germline): MNHEY, SVGEGT. This CDR3 comprises 13 residues. The J segment lost 4 bases and the V segment lost 5 bases, leaving 4 bases of the junction unmatched.

The gene calls are TRBV27 and TRBJ2-7, with 7 bases lining up with TRBD2. The CDR3 length is 17 residues. The ends lost 4 bases at V and 0 bases at J; junction bases unmatched: 12. Germline assignment: CDR1 MNHEY and CDR2 SMNVEV (reference sequence). The CDR3 is CASSWAGLGGTSYEQYF. The CDR3 DNA reads as TGTGCCAGCAGTTGGGCCGGATTGGGAGGGACCTCCTACGAGCAGTACTTC.